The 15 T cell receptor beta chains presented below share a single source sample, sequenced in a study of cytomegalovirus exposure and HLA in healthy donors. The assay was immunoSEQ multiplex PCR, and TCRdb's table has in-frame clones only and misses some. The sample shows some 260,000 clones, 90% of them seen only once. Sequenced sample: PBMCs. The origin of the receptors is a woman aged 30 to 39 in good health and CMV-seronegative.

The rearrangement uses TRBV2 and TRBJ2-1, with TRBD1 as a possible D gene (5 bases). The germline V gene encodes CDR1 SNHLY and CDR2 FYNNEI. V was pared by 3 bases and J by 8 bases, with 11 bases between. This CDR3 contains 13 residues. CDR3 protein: CASSEPWGDEQFF. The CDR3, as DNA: TGTGCCAGCAGTGAGCCATGGGGCGATGAGCAGTTCTTC. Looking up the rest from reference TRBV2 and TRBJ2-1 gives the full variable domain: EPEVTQTPSHQVTQMGQEVILRCVPISNHLYFYWYRQILGQKVEFLVSFYNNEISEKSEIFDDQFSVERPDGSNFTLKIRSTKLEDSAMYFCASSEPWGDEQFFGPGTRLTVL.

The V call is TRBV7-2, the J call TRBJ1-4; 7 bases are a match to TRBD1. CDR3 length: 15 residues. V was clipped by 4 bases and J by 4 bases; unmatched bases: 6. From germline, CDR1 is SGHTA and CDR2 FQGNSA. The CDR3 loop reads CASSSRTGINEKLFF. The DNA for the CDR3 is TGTGCCAGCAGCTCCAGGACAGGAATTAATGAAAAACTGTTTTTT.

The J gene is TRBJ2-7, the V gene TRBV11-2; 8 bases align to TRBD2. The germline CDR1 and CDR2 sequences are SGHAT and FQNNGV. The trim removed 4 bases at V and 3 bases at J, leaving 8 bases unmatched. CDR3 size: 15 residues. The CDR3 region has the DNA TGTGCCAGCAGCTACACTAGCGGCACACTCTACGAGCAGTACTTC. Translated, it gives CASSYTSGTLYEQYF.

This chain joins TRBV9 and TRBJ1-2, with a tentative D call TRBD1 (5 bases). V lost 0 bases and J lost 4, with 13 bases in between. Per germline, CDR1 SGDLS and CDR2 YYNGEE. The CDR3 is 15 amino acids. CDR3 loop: CASSVETGSTYGYTF. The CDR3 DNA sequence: TGTGCCAGCAGCGTAGAAACAGGCTCTACCTATGGCTACACCTTC. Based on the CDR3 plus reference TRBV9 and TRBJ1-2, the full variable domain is DSGVTQTPKHLITATGQRVTLRCSPRSGDLSVYWYQQSLDQGLQFLIQYYNGEERAKGNILERFSAQQFPDLHSELNLSSLELGDSALYFCASSVETGSTYGYTFGSGTRLTVV.

In DNA form, the CDR3 reads TGTGCCAGCACCCCAGGGGATATCAGCACTGAAGCTTTCTTT. This encodes CASTPGDISTEAFF. The chain couples TRBV6-5 to TRBJ1-1; weak D call: TRBD1 (6 bases). CDR3 length: 14 residues. The germline gives CDR1 MNHEY, CDR2 SVGAGI. The V and J ends lost 7 bases and 4 bases respectively, with 16 bases between them.

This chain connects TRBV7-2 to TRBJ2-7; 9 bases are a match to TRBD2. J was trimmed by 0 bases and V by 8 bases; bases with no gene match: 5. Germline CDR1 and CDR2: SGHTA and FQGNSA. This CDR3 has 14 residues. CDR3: CASSLAGNSYEQYF. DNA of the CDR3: TGTGCCAGCTCCCTAGCGGGGAACTCCTACGAGCAGTACTTC.

The CDR3 loop reads CASSEGLGTVEQYF. The CDR3 DNA sequence: TGTGCCAGCAGTGAAGGGCTAGGCACGGTCGAGCAGTACTTC. The rearrangement uses TRBV6-1 and TRBJ2-7; D ambiguous. Per the germline V gene, CDR1 is MNHNS and CDR2 is SASEGT. The length of the CDR3 is 14 residues. Trimming stripped 1 base from V and 6 bases from J, with 13 bases between.

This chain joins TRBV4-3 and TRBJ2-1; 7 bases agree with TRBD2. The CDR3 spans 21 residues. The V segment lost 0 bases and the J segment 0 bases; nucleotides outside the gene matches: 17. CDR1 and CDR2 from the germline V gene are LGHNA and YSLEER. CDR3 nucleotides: TGCGCCAGCAGCCAAGATACCGGCGGGAGAATTTTTCAAGGCTCCTACAATGAGCAGTTCTTC. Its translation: CASSQDTGGRIFQGSYNEQFF.

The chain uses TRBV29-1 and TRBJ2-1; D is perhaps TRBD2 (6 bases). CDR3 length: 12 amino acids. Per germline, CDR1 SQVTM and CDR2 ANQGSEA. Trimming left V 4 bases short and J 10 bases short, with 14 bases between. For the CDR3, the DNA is TGCAGCGTTGGGGCGGGACGGATCGAGCAGTTCTTC. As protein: CSVGAGRIEQFF.

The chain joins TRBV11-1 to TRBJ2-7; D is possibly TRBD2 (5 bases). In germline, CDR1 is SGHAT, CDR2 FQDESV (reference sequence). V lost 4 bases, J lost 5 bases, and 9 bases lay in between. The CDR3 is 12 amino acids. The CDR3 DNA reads TGTGCCAGCAGCTCTCGGCGGGACGAGCAGTACTTC. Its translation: CASSSRRDEQYF.

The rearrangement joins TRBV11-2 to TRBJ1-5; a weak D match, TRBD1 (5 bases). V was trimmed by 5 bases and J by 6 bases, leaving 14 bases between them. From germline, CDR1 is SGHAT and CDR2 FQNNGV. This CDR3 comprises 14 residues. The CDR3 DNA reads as TGTGCCAGCAGCCCGTGGGGGGGTAGTCAGCCCCAGCATTTT. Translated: CASSPWGGSQPQHF. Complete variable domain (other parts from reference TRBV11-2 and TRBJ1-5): EAGVAQSPRYKIIEKRQSVAFWCNPISGHATLYWYQQILGQGPKLLIQFQNNGVVDDSQLPKDRFSAERLKGVDSTLKIQPAKLEDSAVYLCASSPWGGSQPQHFGDGTRLSIL.

Written as DNA, the CDR3 is TGCGCCAGCAGCTTGGCCGCGATCCGCTACGAGCAGTACTTC. Its translation is CASSLAAIRYEQYF. The chain is built from TRBV5-1 and TRBJ2-7; D not certain. CDR1 and CDR2 (germline): SGHRS, YFSETQ. The V gene lost 0 bases and the J gene lost 3 bases, with 10 bases spanning the gap. The CDR3 consists of 14 residues.

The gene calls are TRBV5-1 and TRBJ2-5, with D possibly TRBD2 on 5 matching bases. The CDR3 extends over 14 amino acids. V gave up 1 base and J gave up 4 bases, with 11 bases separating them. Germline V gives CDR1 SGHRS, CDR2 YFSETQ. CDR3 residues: CASSLRGPGETQYF. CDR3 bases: TGCGCCAGCAGCTTGCGAGGGCCAGGAGAGACCCAGTACTTC.

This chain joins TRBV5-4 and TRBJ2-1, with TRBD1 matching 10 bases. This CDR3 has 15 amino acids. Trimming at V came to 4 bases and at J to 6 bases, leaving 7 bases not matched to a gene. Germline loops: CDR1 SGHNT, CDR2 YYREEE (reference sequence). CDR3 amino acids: CASSPHGQGVNEQFF. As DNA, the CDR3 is TGTGCCAGCAGCCCGCATGGACAGGGGGTCAATGAGCAGTTCTTC.

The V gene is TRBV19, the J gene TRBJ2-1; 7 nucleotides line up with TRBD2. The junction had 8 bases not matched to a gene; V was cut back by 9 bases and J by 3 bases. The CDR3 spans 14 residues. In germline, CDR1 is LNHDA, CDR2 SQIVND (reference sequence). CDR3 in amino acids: CASTPAGIYNEQFF. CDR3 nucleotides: TGTGCCAGCACTCCAGCGGGAATCTACAATGAGCAGTTCTTC.